The clone carrying this T cell receptor beta chain has a handful of counts. Antigen unknown. This sample stems from a study of T-cell memory formation after mild COVID-19. Study conclusions and caveats: Second-wave clones with a day 37 peak had unconfirmed SARS-CoV-2 specificity. CD4+ contracting clones were found mainly in CM and EM, and CD8+ ones in EMRA. Contracting clones from day 15 to 85 had balanced CD4/CD8; later expanders favoured CD4+. In pre-infection memory, a portion of responding clones appeared, which suggested that cross-reactive memory joined.

Trimming stripped 8 bases from V and 3 bases from J, with 13 bases between. This CDR3 is built from 13 residues. Germline loops: CDR1 MNHEY, CDR2 SVGEGT. TCRdb re-analysed the 5' RACE reads in MiXCR, keeping a single row per CDR3 protein. The sample lists about 180,000 distinct CDR3 sequences; 15% to 20% were seen once. Sequences were obtained from PBMCs or a T cell subset sorted from them (not recorded which). The rearrangement links TRBV6-2 or TRBV6-3 to TRBJ1-1, with D uncertain. This sequence originates from a man between 18 and 29 years old who had mild COVID-19 (a few samples of this study predate the infection). Cell type and time point are not known. CDR3 amino acids: CASRRWRDTEAFF. The CDR3 DNA reads TGTGCCAGCCGCCGGTGGAGGGACACTGAAGCTTTCTTT.